The rows below give T cell receptor beta chains drawn from one sample of a study of radiotherapy plus CTLA-4 blockade in lung cancer. Clones were sequenced by immunoSEQ multiplex PCR, and TCRdb holds only the in-frame ones, with some missing. The repertoire has about 88,000 clones, about two thirds of them found once; the top ten carry about an eighth. Sequencing used peripheral blood, obtained from a patient treated with radiotherapy plus ipilimumab. The receptors were gathered from a human donor with non-small cell lung cancer that progressed on radiotherapy plus ipilimumab. CDR3s include the opening cysteine and the closing phenylalanine or tryptophan. D genes are given only for firm matches. Some rows mark clone size as missing; the rest say once, few, many or name a class of expanded clone.

clone size: NA; D gene: NA; V gene: TRBV7-2; J gene: TRBJ2-6; CDR3 DNA: TGTGCCAGCAGCTTACAGGTATCCTCTGGGGCCAACGTCCTGACTTTC; CDR3 protein: CASSLQVSSGANVLTF
clone size: NA; D gene: NA; V gene: TRBV19; J gene: TRBJ1-2; CDR3 DNA: TGTGCCAGTAGGGACTGGGATAACTATGGCTACACCTTC; CDR3 protein: CASRDWDNYGYTF
clone size: NA; D gene: NA; V gene: TRBV6-6; J gene: TRBJ1-4; CDR3 DNA: TGTGCCAGCAGTCAGCCCGGGACAGAAAAACTGTTTTTT; CDR3 protein: CASSQPGTEKLFF
clone size: NA; D gene: TRBD1; V gene: TRBV4-2; J gene: TRBJ1-1; CDR3 DNA: TGTGCCAGCAGCCAAGACGACAGGGAAAACACTGAAGCTTTCTTT; CDR3 protein: CASSQDDRENTEAFF
clone size: NA; D gene: NA; V gene: TRBV5-1; J gene: TRBJ1-4; CDR3 DNA: TGCGCCAGCAGTCTAGAGTCAGCGCGGGAAAAACTGTTTTTT; CDR3 protein: CASSLESAREKLFF
clone size: NA; D gene: NA; V gene: TRBV25-1; J gene: TRBJ2-3; CDR3 DNA: TGTGCCAGCAGCGCCTGGGACGGCACAGATACGCAGTATTTT; CDR3 protein: CASSAWDGTDTQYF
clone size: NA; D gene: NA; V gene: TRBV7-3; J gene: TRBJ1-1; CDR3 DNA: TGTGCCAGCAGCCCTTCCTCGGGTGGGACCACTGAAGCTTTCTTT; CDR3 protein: CASSPSSGGTTEAFF
clone size: few; D gene: NA; V gene: TRBV9; J gene: TRBJ2-7; CDR3 DNA: TGTGCCAGCAGCGTAGAGGGCCAAGGTGACGAGCAGTACTTC; CDR3 protein: CASSVEGQGDEQYF
clone size: NA; D gene: NA; V gene: TRBV6-6; J gene: TRBJ1-1; CDR3 DNA: TGTGCCAGCATAGGGGAACTTAGGACTGAAGCTTTCTTT; CDR3 protein: CASIGELRTEAFF
clone size: NA; D gene: NA; V gene: TRBV7-9; J gene: TRBJ2-1; CDR3 DNA: TGTGCCAGCAGCGGCTACAGGCGGGAGCAGTTCTTC; CDR3 protein: CASSGYRREQFF
clone size: once; D gene: NA; V gene: TRBV2; J gene: TRBJ1-4; CDR3 DNA: TGTGCCGGGGGACGTGGGGAAAAACTGTTTTTT; CDR3 protein: CAGGRGEKLFF